What follows is one T cell receptor beta chain and its context. The antigen it binds to is not known. It has no much larger one-base neighbor in the sample; base qualities were not kept. This entry is derived from a study of T-cell reconstitution after alpha-beta-depleted transplantation in children (dated by TCRdb to the mid-2010s). Some background on the complete study: Using TCR repertoire profiling, the study followed T-cell immune reconstitution in a quantitative way in children after TCRalphabeta/CD19-depleted allogeneic hematopoietic cell transplantation.

The intended sense of this specimen's treatment or condition label: allogeneic hematopoietic cell transplantation with graft depleted of TCRalphabeta T cells and CD19 B cells. Transplant recipients were children who received TCRalphabeta/CD19-depleted allogeneic hematopoietic cell grafts. Library construction relied on PCR. This sample was sequenced with an Illumina HiSeq 2500. Molecular barcoding was employed in the preparation of TCR libraries, with unique molecular identifiers being used to normalize TCRbeta repertoire quantification. Starting from the raw public reads, TCRdb applied fastp trimming at Q25, assembled clones with MiXCR and retained in-frame beta chains. CDR3 protein sequences are deduplicated, and each keeps its most common genes and DNA. The sample table holds just over 200,000 distinct CDR3 sequences, of which about 8.7% were seen once. The ten largest clones add up to approximately 34% of the sample.

Results and caveats for the whole study, not just this receptor: The high TCRbeta diversity at day 60 in some patients was ascribed to recipient T cells and intrathymic progenitors that had survived conditioning. Apparently early alphabetaT-cell count recovery about two months after transplant reportedly relied on only several hundred rapidly expanded clones derived from non-depleted graft cells. The frequencies of hyperexpanded clones fell over the following months, and after one year, T-cell counts and TCRbeta diversity were mostly attributed to newly produced T cells.

Taken from the germline V gene, the CDR1 and CDR2 loops are MDHEN and SYDVKM. The cysteine opens and the phenylalanine closes a CDR3 of 16 amino acids. Only the CDR3 portion is preserved as DNA: 48 bases, with reading frame beginning at the first base. V and J are trimmed by 7 bases and 6 bases, and the gene matches miss 11 bases of the junction. The chain uses TRBV28 and TRBJ2-1, and TRBD2 matches 11 of the central bases. Source: PBMCs, mostly from graft donor cells, taken 360 days after TCRalphabeta/CD19-depleted stem cell transplant. This TCR was sampled from a male patient aged 2-15 years who had a stem cell transplant for acute myeloid leukemia, so the T cells may come from the graft donor. Here the CDR3 is given as CASTPSLAGGLNEQFF. Read as DNA, the sequence is TGTGCCAGCACTCCCTCGCTAGCGGGGGGTCTCAATGAGCAGTTCTTC.